The present T cell receptor beta chain was sequenced within a study of cytomegalovirus exposure and HLA in healthy donors. Study-wide points: A later analysis linked a missense DCLRE1C variant to TCR beta V- and J-gene trimming.

As to this clone: Antigen specificity is unknown.

The PCR had 60 Vbeta and 13 Jbeta primers. The method was immunoSEQ multiplex PCR; TCRdb's version includes in-frame clones alone and lacks a portion of them. The table lists fewer than 120,000 clones, about 80% of them singletons. Trimming removed 5 bases from V and 11 bases from J, with 16 bases in between. The CDR3 covers 14 residues. Germline values: CDR1 SGHVS, CDR2 FQNEAQ. The sample was PBMCs. The chain uses TRBV7-8 and TRBJ1-6, with TRBD1 as a possible D gene (6 bases). The TCR comes from a woman aged 60 to 75 in good health and CMV-seropositive. The CDR3 coding sequence is TGTGCCAGCAGCCCAGGGGCCAGTCTTCCACCCCTCCACTTT. Encoded protein: CASSPGASLPPLHF.